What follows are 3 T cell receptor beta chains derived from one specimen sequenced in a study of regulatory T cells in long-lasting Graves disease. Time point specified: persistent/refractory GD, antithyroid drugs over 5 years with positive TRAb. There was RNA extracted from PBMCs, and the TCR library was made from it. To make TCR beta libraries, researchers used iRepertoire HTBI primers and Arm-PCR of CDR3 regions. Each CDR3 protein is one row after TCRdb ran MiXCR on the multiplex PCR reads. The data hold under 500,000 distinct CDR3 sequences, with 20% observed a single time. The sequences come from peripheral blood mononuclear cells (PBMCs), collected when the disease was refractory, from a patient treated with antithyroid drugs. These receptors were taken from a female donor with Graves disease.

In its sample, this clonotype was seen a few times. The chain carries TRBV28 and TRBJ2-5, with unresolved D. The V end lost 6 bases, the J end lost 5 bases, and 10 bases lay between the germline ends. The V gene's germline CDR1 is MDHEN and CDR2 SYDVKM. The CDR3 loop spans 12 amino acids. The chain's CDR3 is CASRGPLETQYF. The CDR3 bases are TGTGCCAGCAGGGGCCCCTTGGAGACCCAGTACTTC.

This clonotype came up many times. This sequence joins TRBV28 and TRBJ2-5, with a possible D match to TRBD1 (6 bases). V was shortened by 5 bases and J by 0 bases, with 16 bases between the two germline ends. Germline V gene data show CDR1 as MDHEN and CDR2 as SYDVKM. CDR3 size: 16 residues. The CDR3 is CASSASGTLDQETQYF. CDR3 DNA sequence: TGTGCCAGCAGTGCTTCCGGGACACTGGACCAAGAGACCCAGTACTTC.

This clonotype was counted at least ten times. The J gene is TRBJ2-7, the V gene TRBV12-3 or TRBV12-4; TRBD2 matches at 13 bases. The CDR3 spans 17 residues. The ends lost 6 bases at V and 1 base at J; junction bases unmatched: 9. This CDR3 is CASSFGTSGKRSYEQYF. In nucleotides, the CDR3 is TGTGCCAGCAGCTTCGGGACTAGCGGGAAGAGGTCCTACGAGCAGTACTTC.